Sequencing of this TCR beta chain was carried out in a study of shared clonotypes between healthy human individuals. Across the study: Three plates each covered CD4 naive and memory; CD8 naive two, CD8 memory one. Notes on the study in general: Only blood underwent sampling, and tissue repertoires likely differ. Genetic and exposure-history diversity was limited by the few donors.

The CDR3 is made up of 14 amino acids. V lost 2 bases, J lost 9 bases, and 6 bases stayed unmatched. The germline V gene has CDR1 SEHNR and CDR2 FQNEAQ (reference sequence). Every contributor of samples was a Caucasian grown-up residing in Nashville, Tennessee. A remark on this clone: Its antigen remains unknown.

TCRdb's table, derived via immunoSEQ multiplex PCR, lists solely in-frame clones and lacks some. The table lists about 730,000 clones, approximately 77% of them singletons, with around 1.8% in the top ten. The chain couples TRBV7-9 to TRBJ2-1, with 8 positions matching TRBD2. Material for sequencing was memory CD4+ T cells sorted from blood. Subset indicated: CD45RA-negative fraction. The origin of this receptor is a woman aged 30 to 39 in good health. The CDR3 sequence is CASSLNLREGEQFF. In DNA, the CDR3 is TGTGCCAGCAGCTTAAATTTACGGGAGGGTGAGCAGTTCTTC.